This TCR beta chain was found in a study of CXCR3-negative and CXCR3-positive naive CD8 T cells. Germline V lookup: CDR1 DFQATT, CDR2 SNEGSKA (reference sequence). This CDR3 has 14 residues. The libraries of TRB cDNA were constructed through 5' RACE using UMI labels. TCRdb derives one entry per CDR3 protein from the 5' RACE reads, leaving out DNA. The sample has 40,000 to 50,000 distinct CDR3 sequences. V and J are TRBV20-1 and TRBJ2-1; with no DNA, the TCRdb D assignment of TRBD1 cannot be verified. The clonotype was recovered from a human donor in good health. Some clones in this sample may be carry-over from other donors' samples. The material sequenced was naive CXCR3- CD8+ T cells from blood. Sample subset: CD45RO-CCR7+CD27+CD95- naive CD8+ T cells lacking CXCR3 (TNR3-). The CDR3 here is CSARGVGQMNEQFF.